A selection of T cell receptor beta chains follows, all from one sample in a study of Ad26.COV2.S vaccination and SARS-CoV-2 variants. The table came from immunoSEQ multiplex PCR; TCRdb's copy has only in-frame clones and leaves some out. This table holds 350,000 to 450,000 clones, around 87% found once. This material consisted of peripheral blood, taken in a trial of Ad26.COV2.S vaccine versus placebo. The receptors stem from a person between 18 and 59 years old who received the Ad26.COV2.S COVID-19 vaccine or a placebo. CDR3s include the opening cysteine and the closing phenylalanine or tryptophan. A D gene is named only where the DNA matches it firmly. Part of the rows lack a size; the others show once, few, many or a class for expanded clones.

v_gene: TRBV19
j_gene: TRBJ1-5
d_gene: TRBD1
abundance: NA
CDR3aa: CASSEGQVHQPQHF
CDR3nt: TGTGCCAGTAGTGAGGGACAGGTCCATCAGCCCCAGCATTTT

v_gene: TRBV9
j_gene: TRBJ2-3
d_gene: NA
abundance: once
CDR3aa: CASSVAANTDTQYF
CDR3nt: TGTGCCAGCAGCGTAGCGGCGAACACAGATACGCAGTATTTT

v_gene: TRBV7-2
j_gene: TRBJ1-5
d_gene: NA
abundance: few
CDR3aa: CASSLTGSNQPQHF
CDR3nt: TGTGCCAGCAGCTTGACAGGTAGCAATCAGCCCCAGCATTTT

v_gene: TRBV19
j_gene: TRBJ1-5
d_gene: NA
abundance: few
CDR3aa: CASSNVGSALNQPQHF
CDR3nt: TGTGCCAGTAGTAATGTTGGCTCGGCCCTCAATCAGCCCCAGCATTTT

v_gene: TRBV6-5
j_gene: TRBJ1-2
d_gene: TRBD1
abundance: NA
CDR3aa: CASSLRETGSNGYTF
CDR3nt: TGTGCCAGCAGCCTACGCGAGACAGGGAGCAATGGCTACACCTTC

v_gene: TRBV25-1
j_gene: TRBJ2-1
d_gene: NA
abundance: NA
CDR3aa: CASSANNYNEQFF
CDR3nt: TGTGCCAGCAGCGCGAATAATTACAATGAGCAGTTCTTC

v_gene: TRBV12-5
j_gene: TRBJ1-1
d_gene: NA
abundance: NA
CDR3aa: CASGLGQAEAFF
CDR3nt: TGTGCTAGTGGTTTGGGGCAGGCTGAAGCTTTCTTT

v_gene: TRBV27
j_gene: TRBJ2-1
d_gene: TRBD2
abundance: NA
CDR3aa: CASSSLAGGPYNEQFF
CDR3nt: TGTGCCAGCAGTTCCTTAGCGGGGGGGCCCTACAATGAGCAGTTCTTC

v_gene: TRBV7-2
j_gene: TRBJ2-1
d_gene: NA
abundance: once
CDR3aa: CASSLESGRYEQFF
CDR3nt: TGTGCCAGCAGCTTAGAGTCGGGTAGGTATGAGCAGTTCTTC

v_gene: TRBV7-9
j_gene: TRBJ2-7
d_gene: TRBD1
abundance: NA
CDR3aa: CASTPWDSQYEQYF
CDR3nt: TGTGCCAGCACCCCCTGGGACAGTCAGTACGAGCAGTACTTC

v_gene: TRBV7-6
j_gene: TRBJ2-5
d_gene: TRBD1
abundance: NA
CDR3aa: CASSHPNRQGNWETQYF
CDR3nt: TGTGCCAGCAGCCACCCAAACCGACAGGGGAATTGGGAGACCCAGTACTTC

v_gene: TRBV7-2
j_gene: TRBJ2-7
d_gene: NA
abundance: NA
CDR3aa: CASRPWGESSYEQYF
CDR3nt: TGTGCCAGCAGACCTTGGGGGGAAAGCTCCTACGAGCAGTACTTC

v_gene: TRBV6-5
j_gene: TRBJ2-2
d_gene: NA
abundance: NA
CDR3aa: CASSYSGGELFF
CDR3nt: TGTGCCAGCAGTTACTCAGGCGGGGAGCTGTTTTTT

v_gene: TRBV2
j_gene: TRBJ2-1
d_gene: TRBD2
abundance: NA
CDR3aa: CASGGSGVPSLSYNEQFF
CDR3nt: TGTGCCAGCGGTGGTAGCGGGGTCCCTAGTTTGTCCTACAATGAGCAGTTCTTC

v_gene: TRBV7-9
j_gene: TRBJ1-2
d_gene: NA
abundance: NA
CDR3aa: CASSLVGKAYGYTF
CDR3nt: TGTGCCAGCAGCTTAGTAGGCAAGGCTTATGGCTACACCTTC

v_gene: TRBV19
j_gene: TRBJ1-5
d_gene: NA
abundance: few
CDR3aa: CASSIGSSNQPQHF
CDR3nt: TGTGCCAGTAGCATAGGGAGTAGCAATCAGCCCCAGCATTTT

v_gene: TRBV2
j_gene: TRBJ2-1
d_gene: NA
abundance: NA
CDR3aa: CASSGGTSYNEQFF
CDR3nt: TGTGCCAGCAGTGGGGGGACCTCCTACAATGAGCAGTTCTTC